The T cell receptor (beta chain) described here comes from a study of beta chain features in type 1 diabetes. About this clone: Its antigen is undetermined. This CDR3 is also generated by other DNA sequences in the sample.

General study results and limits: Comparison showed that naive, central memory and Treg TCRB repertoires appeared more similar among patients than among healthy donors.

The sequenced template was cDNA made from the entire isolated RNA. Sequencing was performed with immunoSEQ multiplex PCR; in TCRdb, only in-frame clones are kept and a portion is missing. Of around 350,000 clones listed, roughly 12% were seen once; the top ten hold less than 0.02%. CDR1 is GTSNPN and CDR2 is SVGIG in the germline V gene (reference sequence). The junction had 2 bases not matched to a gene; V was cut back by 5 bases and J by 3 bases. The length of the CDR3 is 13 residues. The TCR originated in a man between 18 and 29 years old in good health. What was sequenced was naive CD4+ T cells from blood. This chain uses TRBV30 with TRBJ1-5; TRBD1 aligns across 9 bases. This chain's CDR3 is CAWGQGINQPQHF. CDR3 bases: TGTGCCTGGGGACAGGGGATCAATCAGCCCCAGCATTTT.